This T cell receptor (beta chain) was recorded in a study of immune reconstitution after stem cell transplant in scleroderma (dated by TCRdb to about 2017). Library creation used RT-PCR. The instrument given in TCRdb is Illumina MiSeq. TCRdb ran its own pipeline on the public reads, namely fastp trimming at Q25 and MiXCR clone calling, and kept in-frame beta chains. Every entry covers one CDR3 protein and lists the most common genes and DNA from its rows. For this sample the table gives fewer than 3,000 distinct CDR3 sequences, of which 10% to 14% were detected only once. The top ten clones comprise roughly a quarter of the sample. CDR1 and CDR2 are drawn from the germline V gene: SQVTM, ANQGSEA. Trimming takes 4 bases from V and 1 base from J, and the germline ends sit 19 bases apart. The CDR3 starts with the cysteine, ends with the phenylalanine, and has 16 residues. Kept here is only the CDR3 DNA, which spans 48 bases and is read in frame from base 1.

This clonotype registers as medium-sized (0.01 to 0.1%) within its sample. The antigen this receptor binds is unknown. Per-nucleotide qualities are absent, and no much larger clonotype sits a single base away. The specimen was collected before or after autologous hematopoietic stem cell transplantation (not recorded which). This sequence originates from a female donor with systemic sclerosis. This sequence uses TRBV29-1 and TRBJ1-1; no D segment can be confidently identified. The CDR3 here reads CSVGIGGLWENTEAFF. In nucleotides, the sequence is TGCAGCGTTGGTATTGGCGGCCTCTGGGAGAACACTGAAGCTTTCTTT.